This TCR beta chain was obtained from a study of T-cell memory formation after mild COVID-19. V was trimmed by 2 bases and J by 5 bases, leaving 18 bases between them. Germline lookup yields CDR1 SQVTM and CDR2 ANQGSEA. The CDR3 extends over 15 amino acids. General observations from the study: Researchers found some responding clones in pre-infection memory, a sign that cross-reactive memory joined.

In TCRdb, the 5' RACE reads were re-called with MiXCR into one record per CDR3 protein. Among hundreds of thousands of distinct CDR3 sequences, 25% to 30% were seen once, and the ten largest hold about 14%. This clonotype was observed a few times. Its cognate antigen is unknown. The chain couples TRBV29-1 to TRBJ2-5; possibly TRBD1 for D (5 bases). This receptor was obtained from an adult woman who had mild COVID-19 (a few samples of this study predate the infection). Cell type and time point are not known. The sequencing sample was made of PBMCs or a T cell subset sorted from them (not recorded which). CDR3 bases: TGCAGCGTTGAAAGGCAGGGTGTAGCCCGGGAGACCCAGTACTTC. Its translation is CSVERQGVARETQYF.